This TCR beta chain derives from a study of blood T cells in healthy people across ages. Notes on the study in general: Versus aged donors, long-lived donors had higher diversity and more naive CD4+ cells. Older age went with lower TCR beta diversity per million T cells, in a roughly linear way.

The second PCR ran about 6 to 12 cycles with a sample-barcoded 5' primer and J-beta primers. Every cDNA was tagged by a template-switch adaptor with 12 random nucleotides. Each CDR3 protein gets one entry after TCRdb re-called the 5' RACE reads with MiXCR. In the table there are about 680,000 distinct CDR3 sequences, 45% to 50% of which are singletons. Trimming at V came to 5 bases and at J to 6 bases, leaving 8 bases not matched to a gene. Germline-derived CDR1 and CDR2 are MDHEN and SYDVKM. CDR3 size: 15 residues. Comments on this clonotype: Its antigen is as yet unknown.

The sequenced material came from blood. This receptor was identified in an older woman in good health. The chain uses TRBV28 and TRBJ2-3; 10 bases map to TRBD2. The CDR3 here is CASSGLADNRDTQYF. As DNA, the CDR3 is TGTGCCAGCAGTGGACTAGCGGACAATCGGGATACGCAGTATTTT.